This entry lists 14 T cell receptor beta chains sequenced from one sample in a study of OX40 agonist ivuxolimab in advanced cancers. Method: immunoSEQ multiplex PCR; TCRdb's copy keeps in-frame clones and lacks some. This sample has approximately 15,000 clones; 86% occur once, and the top ten carry around 20%. The material sequenced was CD4+ or CD8+ T cells sorted from blood, taken in a trial of the OX40 agonist ivuxolimab. The receptors shown here come from an adult with an advanced solid tumor such as melanoma, head and neck, liver or kidney cancer.

This chain joins TRBV14 and TRBJ2-5; D may be TRBD1 (5 bases). The end of the DNA aligns better with TRBJ2-7, so the J call may be wrong. The CDR3 sequence is 15 residues long. Germline CDR1 and CDR2: SGHDN and FVKESK. The CDR3 sequence is CASSQEGAGFSEQYF. CDR3 DNA sequence: TGTGCCAGCAGCCAAGAAGGGGCAGGGTTCTCCGAGCAGTACTTC.

The chain joins TRBV19 to TRBJ1-5, with 10 bases aligning to TRBD1. This CDR3 has 14 amino acids. V was clipped by 4 bases and J by 6 bases; unmatched bases: 3. CDR1 and CDR2 from the germline V gene are LNHDA and SQIVND (reference sequence). This CDR3 is CASSTTGGPQPQHF. In DNA form, the CDR3 reads TGTGCCAGTAGTACGACAGGGGGCCCTCAGCCCCAGCATTTT. Together with reference TRBV19 and TRBJ1-5, the CDR3 gives the full variable domain: DGGITQSPKYLFRKEGQNVTLSCEQNLNHDAMYWYRQDPGQGLRLIYYSQIVNDFQKGDIAEGYSVSREKKESFPLTVTSAQKNPTAFYLCASSTTGGPQPQHFGDGTRLSIL.

This sequence joins TRBV2 and TRBJ2-1; 7 bases agree with TRBD1. CDR1 is SNHLY, CDR2 FYNNEI, per germline. CDR3 length equals 15 residues. With V trimmed by 6 bases and J by 0 bases, 5 bases remained unmatched. DNA for the CDR3: TGTGCCAGCAGCGGAACAGGGGTCTCCTACAATGAGCAGTTCTTC. It specifies CASSGTGVSYNEQFF. Supplemented by reference TRBV2 and TRBJ2-1, the full variable domain reads EPEVTQTPSHQVTQMGQEVILRCVPISNHLYFYWYRQILGQKVEFLVSFYNNEISEKSEIFDDQFSVERPDGSNFTLKIRSTKLEDSAMYFCASSGTGVSYNEQFFGPGTRLTVL.

This chain joins TRBV2 and TRBJ2-7, with 12 bases lining up with TRBD2. The V gene end was trimmed by 6 bases and the J gene end by 6 bases; junction bases not matched to a gene: 6. Germline lookup yields CDR1 SNHLY and CDR2 FYNNEI. The CDR3 length is 14 residues. Here the CDR3 DNA reads TGTGCCAGCAGAGGACTAGCGGGATTCTTCGAGCAGTACTTC. Amino acid sequence: CASRGLAGFFEQYF.

The V call is TRBV30, the J call TRBJ2-7; D perhaps matches TRBD1 (5 bases). CDR1 GTSNPN and CDR2 SVGIG come from the germline V gene (reference sequence). The CDR3 runs to 17 residues. The V end was cut by 0 bases, the J end by 2 bases, with 20 bases between. Written as DNA, the CDR3 is TGTGCCTGGAGTGTAATTCGACAGAACCAACCCCCCTACGAGCAGTACTTC. This encodes CAWSVIRQNQPPYEQYF.

This clone was detected only once. This chain connects TRBV11-2 to TRBJ2-1; 7 nucleotides line up with TRBD2. V lost 3 bases to trimming and J lost 9 bases; unmatched junction nucleotides: 5. Germline-derived CDR1 and CDR2 are SGHAT and FQNNGV. This CDR3 has 13 residues. CDR3 coding DNA: TGTGCCAGCAGCTTGTCGGCGGGAGTTGAGCAGTTCTTC. It is translated as CASSLSAGVEQFF.

The rearrangement joins TRBV27 to TRBJ1-4, with 9 bases aligning to TRBD1. CDR3 size: 17 residues. In germline, CDR1 is MNHEY, CDR2 SMNVEV (reference sequence). The V segment lost 2 bases and the J segment 0 bases; nucleotides outside the gene matches: 4. Here the CDR3 DNA reads TGTGCCAGCAGTTTAGGGACAGGGAGTGCAACTAATGAAAAACTGTTTTTT. It encodes CASSLGTGSATNEKLFF.

This rearrangement joins TRBV7-9 to TRBJ2-2; D remains ambiguous. Per germline, CDR1 SEHNR and CDR2 FQNEAQ (reference sequence). Trimming removed 11 bases from V and 3 bases from J, with 22 bases in between. The CDR3 is 16 amino acids. The CDR3 sequence is CAGESRPGDYTGELFF. CDR3 sequence (DNA): TGTGCCGGGGAATCAAGACCCGGAGATTACACCGGGGAGCTGTTTTTT.

This clone occurred a few times. This rearrangement joins TRBV10-3 to TRBJ2-1; D uncertain. Trimming left V 0 bases short and J 6 bases short, with 3 bases between. The CDR3 consists of 12 residues. The germline CDR1 and CDR2 sequences are ENHRY and SYGVKD. The CDR3 protein is CAISESSNEQFF. The CDR3 DNA reads as TGTGCCATCAGTGAGTCAAGCAATGAGCAGTTCTTC.

The chain uses TRBV5-6 and TRBJ2-1, with TRBD2 identical over 9 bases. CDR3 length: 17 residues. V shed 4 bases, J shed 8 bases, and the junction held 16 bases outside the gene matches. In germline, CDR1 is SGHDT, CDR2 YYEEEE. CDR3 DNA sequence: TGTGCCAGCAGCCTCCGACGGGCGGGGGGGATCAGAGATGAGCAGTTCTTC. It specifies CASSLRRAGGIRDEQFF.

The chain recombines TRBV11-2 with TRBJ1-5; the D gene is possibly TRBD1 (5 bases). Trimming shortened V by 1 base and J by 4 bases, and 11 bases separated the two germline ends. CDR3 size: 15 residues. From germline, CDR1 is SGHAT and CDR2 FQNNGV. The CDR3, as DNA: TGTGCCAGCAGCTTAGCCCCAGGGCCAAATCAGCCCCAGCATTTT. It yields the protein CASSLAPGPNQPQHF.

The chain is built from TRBV27 and TRBJ2-3; a weak D match, TRBD2 (5 bases). The CDR3 has 16 residues. Germline CDR1 is MNHEY and CDR2 is SMNVEV (reference sequence). Trimming stripped 5 bases from V and 0 bases from J, with 15 bases between. In nucleotides, the CDR3 is TGTGCCAGCAGTACCAGAGGGCCCCTTAGCACAGATACGCAGTATTTT. It encodes CASSTRGPLSTDTQYF.

The chain joins TRBV14 to TRBJ2-6; D might be TRBD1 or TRBD2, each matching 5 bases. The CDR3 totals 18 residues. Trimming removed 6 bases at V and 0 bases at J, with 18 bases between. Germline V gene sequence: CDR1 SGHDN, CDR2 FVKESK. The CDR3 protein is CASSTMPGRISGANVLTF. CDR3 DNA sequence: TGTGCCAGCAGTACCATGCCGGGACGGATCTCTGGGGCCAACGTCCTGACTTTC. Full variable domain (missing parts from reference TRBV14 and TRBJ2-6): EAGVTQFPSHSVIEKGQTVTLRCDPISGHDNLYWYRRVMGKEIKFLLHFVKESKQDESGMPNNRFLAERTGGTYSTLKVQPAELEDSGVYFCASSTMPGRISGANVLTFGAGSRLTVL.

V is TRBV5-4 and J is TRBJ2-3; maybe TRBD2 (5 bases). This CDR3 spans 14 amino acids. Per germline, CDR1 SGHNT and CDR2 YYREEE (reference sequence). Trimming left V 4 bases short and J 6 bases short, with 15 bases between. The CDR3 sequence: CASSDSAVGDTQYF. The CDR3 DNA is TGTGCCAGCAGCGATAGCGCGGTGGGGGATACGCAGTATTTT.